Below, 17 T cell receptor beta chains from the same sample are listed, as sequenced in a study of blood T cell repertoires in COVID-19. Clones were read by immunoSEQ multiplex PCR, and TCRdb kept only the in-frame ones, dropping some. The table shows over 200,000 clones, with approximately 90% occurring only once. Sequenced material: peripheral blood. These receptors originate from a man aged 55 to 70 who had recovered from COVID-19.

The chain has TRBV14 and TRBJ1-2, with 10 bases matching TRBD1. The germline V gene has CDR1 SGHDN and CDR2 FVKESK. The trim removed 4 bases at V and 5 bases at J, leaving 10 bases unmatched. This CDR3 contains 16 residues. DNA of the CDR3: TGTGCCAGCAGCCCTTCAATAGGGGACAGGGGATATGGCTACACCTTC. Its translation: CASSPSIGDRGYGYTF.

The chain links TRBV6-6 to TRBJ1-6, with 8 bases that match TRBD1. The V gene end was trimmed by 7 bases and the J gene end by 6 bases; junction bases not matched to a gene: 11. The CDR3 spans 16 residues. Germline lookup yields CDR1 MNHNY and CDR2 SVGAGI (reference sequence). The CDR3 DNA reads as TGTGCCAGCACTCTAGACAGGGGTGGTTTTAATTCACCCCTCCACTTT. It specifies CASTLDRGGFNSPLHF.

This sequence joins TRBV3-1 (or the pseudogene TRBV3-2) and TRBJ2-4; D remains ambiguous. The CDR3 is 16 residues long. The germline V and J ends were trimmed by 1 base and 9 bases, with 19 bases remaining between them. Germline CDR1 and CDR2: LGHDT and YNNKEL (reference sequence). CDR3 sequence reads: CASSQVGPLRLGIQYF. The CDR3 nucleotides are TGTGCCAGCAGCCAAGTAGGCCCGCTCAGGCTGGGCATTCAGTACTTC.

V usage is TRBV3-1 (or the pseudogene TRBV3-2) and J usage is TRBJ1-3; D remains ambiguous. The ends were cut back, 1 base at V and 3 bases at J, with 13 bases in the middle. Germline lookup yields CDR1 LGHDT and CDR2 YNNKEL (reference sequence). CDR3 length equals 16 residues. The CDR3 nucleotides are TGTGCCAGCAGCCAAGCTTTGGGAGGGAATGGAAACACCATATATTTT. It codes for CASSQALGGNGNTIYF.

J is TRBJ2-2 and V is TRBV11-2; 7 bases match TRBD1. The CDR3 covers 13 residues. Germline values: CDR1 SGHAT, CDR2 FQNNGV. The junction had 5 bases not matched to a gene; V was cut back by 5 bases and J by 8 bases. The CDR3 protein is CASSIQGTGELFF. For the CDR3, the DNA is TGTGCCAGCAGCATACAGGGGACGGGGGAGCTGTTTTTT.

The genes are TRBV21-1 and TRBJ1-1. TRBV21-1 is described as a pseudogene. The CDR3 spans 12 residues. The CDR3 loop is CASNQPTGEAFF. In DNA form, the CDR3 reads TGTGCCAGCAACCAACCTACGGGTGAAGCTTTCTTT.

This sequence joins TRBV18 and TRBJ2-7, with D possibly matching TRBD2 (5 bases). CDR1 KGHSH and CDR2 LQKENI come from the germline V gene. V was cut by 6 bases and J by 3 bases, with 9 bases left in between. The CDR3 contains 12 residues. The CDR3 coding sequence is TGTGCCAGCTCCCTAGGAGGCTACGAGCAGTACTTC. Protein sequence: CASSLGGYEQYF.

The CDR3 bases are TGCGCCAGCAGCCAACTGGGACAGGCCGGCGGCTACACCTTC. This sequence encodes CASSQLGQAGGYTF. The rearrangement links TRBV4-3 to TRBJ1-2, with 8 bases that match TRBD1. V was clipped by 2 bases and J by 8 bases; unmatched bases: 7. This CDR3 is built from 14 residues. CDR1 LGHNA and CDR2 YSLEER come from the germline V gene.

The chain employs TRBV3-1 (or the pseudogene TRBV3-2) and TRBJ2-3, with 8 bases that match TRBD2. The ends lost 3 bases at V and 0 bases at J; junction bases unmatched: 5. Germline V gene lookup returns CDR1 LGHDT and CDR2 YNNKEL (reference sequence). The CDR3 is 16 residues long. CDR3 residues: CASSQNSGISTDTQYF. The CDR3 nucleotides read TGTGCCAGCAGCCAGAATAGCGGGATCAGCACAGATACGCAGTATTTT.

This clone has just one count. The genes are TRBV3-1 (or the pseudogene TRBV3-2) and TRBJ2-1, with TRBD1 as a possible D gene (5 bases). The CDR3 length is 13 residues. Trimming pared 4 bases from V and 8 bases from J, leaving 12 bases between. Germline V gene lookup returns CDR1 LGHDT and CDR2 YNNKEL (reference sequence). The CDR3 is CASSPITGYEQFF. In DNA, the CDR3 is TGTGCCAGCAGCCCTATAACAGGTTATGAGCAGTTCTTC.

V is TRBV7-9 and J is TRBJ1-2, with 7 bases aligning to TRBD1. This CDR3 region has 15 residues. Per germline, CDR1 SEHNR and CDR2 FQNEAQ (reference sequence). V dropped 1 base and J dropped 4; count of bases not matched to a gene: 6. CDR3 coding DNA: TGTGCCAGCAGCTTAGGACAGGGTGGGAGCTATGGCTACACCTTC. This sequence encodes CASSLGQGGSYGYTF.

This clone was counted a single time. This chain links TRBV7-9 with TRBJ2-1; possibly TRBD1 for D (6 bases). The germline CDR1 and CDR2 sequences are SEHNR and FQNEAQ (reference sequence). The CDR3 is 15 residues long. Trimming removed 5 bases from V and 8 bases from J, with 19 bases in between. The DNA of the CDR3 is TGTGCCAGCAGCACCGCAGGCCAGGGGCACCATGAGCAGTTCTTC. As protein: CASSTAGQGHHEQFF.

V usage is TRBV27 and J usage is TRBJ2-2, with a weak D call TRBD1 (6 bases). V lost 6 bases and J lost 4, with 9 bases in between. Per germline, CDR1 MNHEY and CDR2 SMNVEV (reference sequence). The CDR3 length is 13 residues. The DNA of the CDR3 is TGTGCCAGCAGCCCCAGGGGCACCGGGGAGCTGTTTTTT. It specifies CASSPRGTGELFF.

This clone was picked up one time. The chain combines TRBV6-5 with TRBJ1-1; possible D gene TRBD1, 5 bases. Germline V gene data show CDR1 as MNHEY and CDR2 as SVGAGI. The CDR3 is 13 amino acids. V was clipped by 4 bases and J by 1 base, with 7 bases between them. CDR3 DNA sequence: TGTGCCAGCAGTTCCACAGGGAACACTGAAGCTTTCTTT. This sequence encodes CASSSTGNTEAFF.

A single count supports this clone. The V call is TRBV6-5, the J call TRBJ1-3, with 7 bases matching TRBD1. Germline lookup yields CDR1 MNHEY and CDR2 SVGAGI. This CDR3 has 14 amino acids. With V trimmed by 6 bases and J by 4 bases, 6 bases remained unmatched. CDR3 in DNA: TGTGCCAGCAGCCAACAGGGGACAGGAAACACCATATATTTT. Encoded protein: CASSQQGTGNTIYF.

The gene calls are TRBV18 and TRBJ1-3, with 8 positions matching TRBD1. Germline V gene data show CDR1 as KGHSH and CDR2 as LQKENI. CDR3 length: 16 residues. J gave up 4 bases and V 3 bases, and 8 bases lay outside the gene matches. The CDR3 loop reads CASSPSQGAWGNTIYF. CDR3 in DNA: TGTGCCAGCTCACCGTCGCAGGGGGCGTGGGGAAACACCATATATTTT.

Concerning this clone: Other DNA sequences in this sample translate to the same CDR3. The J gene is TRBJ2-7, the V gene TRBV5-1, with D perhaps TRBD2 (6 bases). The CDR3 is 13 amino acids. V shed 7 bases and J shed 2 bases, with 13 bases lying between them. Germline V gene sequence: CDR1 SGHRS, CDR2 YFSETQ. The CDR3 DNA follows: TGCGCCAGCTCCCGGGACTCTACCTACGAGCAGTACTTC. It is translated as CASSRDSTYEQYF.